A selection of T cell receptor beta chains follows, all from one sample in a study of identical twins. TCRdb redid the calling of the 5' RACE reads with MiXCR, one entry per CDR3 protein. The sample shows some 900,000 distinct CDR3 sequences, 10% to 15% of them seen only once. These records were also assigned to another study, of yellow fever vaccine responses in identical twins.

The material sequenced was PBMCs. These receptors were collected from a woman younger than 30 in good health. The conserved cysteine and the conserved F or W are not part of the CDR3 here. Each record gives: V gene, J gene, CDR3 length, CDR3 protein.

V: TRBV28
J: TRBJ2-1
length: 15
CDR3: ASRSGSGGSSYNEQF

V: TRBV12-3/TRBV12-4
J: TRBJ2-1
length: 14
CDR3: ASRLQSGTWNNEQF

V: TRBV6-5
J: TRBJ1-4
length: 13
CDR3: ASSYATGWSEKLF

V: TRBV11-2
J: TRBJ2-6
length: 17
CDR3: ASSLDVYRAISGANVLT

V: TRBV4-2
J: TRBJ1-2
length: 14
CDR3: ASSQERGVINYGYT

V: TRBV19
J: TRBJ2-7
length: 13
CDR3: ASSTGTSGNNEQY

V: TRBV24-1
J: TRBJ1-2
length: 12
CDR3: ATSDADRIHGYT

V: TRBV12-3/TRBV12-4
J: TRBJ1-1
length: 12
CDR3: ASSLEDRGTEAF

V: TRBV10-3
J: TRBJ2-5
length: 14
CDR3: AISEVGAGLAETQY

V: TRBV4-1
J: TRBJ2-7
length: 13
CDR3: ASSLRSDVDYEQY

V: TRBV7-3
J: TRBJ2-1
length: 14
CDR3: ASSSRGPLPGDEQF

V: TRBV6-1
J: TRBJ2-7
length: 11
CDR3: ASRPVLTYEQY

V: TRBV7-9
J: TRBJ2-5
length: 13
CDR3: ASSLLTSGRETQY